This TCR beta chain was sequenced during a study of beta chain features in type 1 diabetes. CDR1 is SGDLS and CDR2 is YYNGEE in the germline V gene. The length of the CDR3 is 15 residues. Trimming took off 6 bases at V and 4 bases at J, with 19 bases between the two ends. This clone was detected a few times. Its antigen is currently unknown. All of the isolated RNA was reverse transcribed, so expressed TCRB transcripts were sequenced. The repertoire was sequenced with immunoSEQ multiplex PCR; TCRdb's copy has only in-frame clones and lacks some. The sample gives hundreds of thousands of clones, roughly 13% of which show up once; less than 0.025% is in the top ten. Cell sorting via CD45RO/CCR7/CD25/CD127/CD95/CD27 was performed to obtain CD4+ naive, central memory, regulatory and stem cell-like memory cells. Study-level findings and limits: Shorter templates might be favored by PCR, equally in patients and controls. Significant though moderate, a shortening of TCRB CDR3s appeared in all four CD4+ subsets of Type 1 diabetes patients. VDJ junctions sequenced from type 1 diabetes patients showed fewer insertions and more deletions.

The chain joins TRBV9 to TRBJ1-2; D gene uncertain. Sequencing was done on a sample of naive CD4+ T cells from blood. This receptor was taken from a man aged 18 to 29 with type 1 diabetes. The CDR3: CASTPSGVPIYGYTF. DNA for the CDR3: TGTGCCAGCACCCCATCGGGAGTACCCATCTATGGCTACACCTTC.